The TCR beta chain described here comes from a study of blood T cells in healthy people across ages. Per-sample yields of isolated PBMCs were at least 6.5 million. A second PCR of about 6 to 11 cycles used a sample-barcoded 5' primer and a J-beta primer mix. Tags on each cDNA molecule came from a template-switch adaptor with 12 random nucleotides. TCRdb passed the 5' RACE reads through MiXCR, listing each CDR3 protein once. The table includes some 290,000 distinct CDR3 sequences, roughly 29% detected once. Material for sequencing was blood. The source of this sequence is a woman in her sixties or seventies in good health.

The CDR3 coding sequence is TGTGCCAGCAGTCGTACAGGGGATGGGGGCGGCCAGCAGTACTTC. Translated: CASSRTGDGGGQQYF. The chain joins TRBV6-5 to TRBJ2-7; 7 bases align to TRBD1. Germline CDR1 and CDR2: MNHEY and SVGAGI. After removal of 5 bases from V and 8 bases from J, the junction contained 15 bases not matched to a gene. The CDR3 consists of 15 residues.